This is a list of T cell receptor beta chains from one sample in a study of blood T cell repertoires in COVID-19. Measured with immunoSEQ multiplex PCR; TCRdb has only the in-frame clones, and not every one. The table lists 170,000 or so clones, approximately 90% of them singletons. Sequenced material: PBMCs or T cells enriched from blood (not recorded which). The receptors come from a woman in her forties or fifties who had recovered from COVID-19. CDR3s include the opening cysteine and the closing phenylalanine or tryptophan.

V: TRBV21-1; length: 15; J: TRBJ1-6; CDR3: CASSRQGVDNSPLHF
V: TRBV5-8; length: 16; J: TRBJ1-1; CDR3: CASSFQGGGGWTEAFF
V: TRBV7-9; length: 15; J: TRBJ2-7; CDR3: CASSSPGLAGGEQYF
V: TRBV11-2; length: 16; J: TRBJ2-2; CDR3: CASSPRGGGWDGELFF
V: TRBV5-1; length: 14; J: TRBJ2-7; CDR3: CASSSQGATGEQYF
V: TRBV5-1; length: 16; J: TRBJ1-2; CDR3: CASRLGTGGHNYGYTF
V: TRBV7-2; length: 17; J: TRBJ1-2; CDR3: CASSFGTGGLANYGYTF
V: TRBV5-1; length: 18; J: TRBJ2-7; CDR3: CASSLAPGRQGMTYEQYF
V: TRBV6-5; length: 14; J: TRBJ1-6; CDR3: CASSYSTENSPLHF
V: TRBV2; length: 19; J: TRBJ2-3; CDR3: CAIPSAGTPGLISTDTQYF
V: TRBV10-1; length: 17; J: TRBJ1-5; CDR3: CASSESPTDRVVQPQHF
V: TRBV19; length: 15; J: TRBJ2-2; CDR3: CASSGLAANTGELFF
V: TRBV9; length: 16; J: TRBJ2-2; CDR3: CASSVMGTGVTGELFF
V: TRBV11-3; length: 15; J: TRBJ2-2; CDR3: CASSPRGRNTGELFF
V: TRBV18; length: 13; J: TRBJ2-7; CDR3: CASSPRDIYEQYF
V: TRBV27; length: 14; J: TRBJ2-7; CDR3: CASSRQGKVFEQYF
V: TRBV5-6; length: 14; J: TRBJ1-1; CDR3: CASSPTGYSTEAFF
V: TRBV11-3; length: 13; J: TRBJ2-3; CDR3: CASSIQGTDTQYF
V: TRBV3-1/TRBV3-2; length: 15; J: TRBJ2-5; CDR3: CASSQARPTGETQYF
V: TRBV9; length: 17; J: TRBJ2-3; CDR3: CASSVVSSTGVYGTQYF
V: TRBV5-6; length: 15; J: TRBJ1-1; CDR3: CASSFLQASTAEAFF
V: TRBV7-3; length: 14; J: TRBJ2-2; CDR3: CASSSDGGTGELFF
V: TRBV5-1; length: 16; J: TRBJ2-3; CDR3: CASSLVAGGLTDTQYF
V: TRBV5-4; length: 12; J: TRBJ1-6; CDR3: CASSFGDSPLHF
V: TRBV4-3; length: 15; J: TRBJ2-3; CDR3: CASSQGGLGRDTQYF
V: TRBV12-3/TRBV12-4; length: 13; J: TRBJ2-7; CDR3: CASSGRGRDEQYF
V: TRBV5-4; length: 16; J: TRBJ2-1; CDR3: CASSLGGLSSYNEQFF
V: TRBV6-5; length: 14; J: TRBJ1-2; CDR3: CASIRTGGRSGYTF
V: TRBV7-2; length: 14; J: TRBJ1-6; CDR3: CASSPNRGNSPLHF
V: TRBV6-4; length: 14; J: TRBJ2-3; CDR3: CASSGGGAGDTQYF
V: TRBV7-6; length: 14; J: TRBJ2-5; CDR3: CASSLTTGVETQYF
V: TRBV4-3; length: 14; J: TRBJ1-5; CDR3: CASSQGRVGQPQHF
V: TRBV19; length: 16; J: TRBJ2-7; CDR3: CASAGLAGLRPYEQYF
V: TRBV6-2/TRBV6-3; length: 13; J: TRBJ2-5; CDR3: CASSRSTPETQYF
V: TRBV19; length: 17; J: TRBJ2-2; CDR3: CASRTASGGANTGELFF
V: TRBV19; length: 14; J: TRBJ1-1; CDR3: CASKRGRMNTEAFF
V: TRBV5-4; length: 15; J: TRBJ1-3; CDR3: CASSLGPTLANTIYF
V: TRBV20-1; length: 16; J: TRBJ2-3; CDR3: CSASSLAGGHTDTQYF
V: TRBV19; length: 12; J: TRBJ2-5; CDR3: CASGRGEETQYF
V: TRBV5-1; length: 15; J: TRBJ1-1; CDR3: CASSSGTGIDTEAFF
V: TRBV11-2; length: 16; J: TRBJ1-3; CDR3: CASSLDTQSSGNTIYF
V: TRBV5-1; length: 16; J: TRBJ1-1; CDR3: CASSLDPAGGNTEAFF
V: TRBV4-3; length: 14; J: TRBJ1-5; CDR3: CASSQDRGHQPQHF
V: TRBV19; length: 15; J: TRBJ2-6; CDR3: CASSLDSSGANVLTF
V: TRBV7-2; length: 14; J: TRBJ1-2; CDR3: CASSFEGGLRGYTF
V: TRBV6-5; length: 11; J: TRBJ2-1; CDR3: CASSWHNEQFF